The TCR beta chain under discussion was sequenced for a study of CD8+CD57+ T cells in acquired aplastic anemia. Study details: Sorted CD4+ and CD8+ cells yielded DNA averaging around 3.5 ug. Study results and limitations: Patients and controls were not found to differ significantly in CD8+ Simpson's diversity.

TCR beta VDJ and CDR3 were profiled, and genomic DNA was the template. MiXCR was run by TCRdb on the reads, yielding one entry per CDR3 protein. The sample carries more than 250,000 distinct CDR3 sequences, 65% to 90% recorded once. Only patients with CD8+CD57+ cell expansion on flow cytometry were chosen for sequencing. Each patient had severe acquired aplastic anemia. For this clonotype: The antigen remains undetermined.

Per germline, CDR1 SGDLS and CDR2 YYNGEE. Trimming shortened V by 4 bases and J by 11 bases, and 23 bases separated the two germline ends. This CDR3 has 15 residues. The chain recombines TRBV9 with TRBJ2-3, with a possible D match to TRBD1 (5 bases). This TCR was recovered from a human donor with aplastic anemia. The sequenced material came from sorted CD4+, CD8+, or CD8+CD57+ T cells (not recorded which) from PBMCs. CDR3 in DNA: TGTGCCAGCAGCAGAGAAGGGGCCAGCCGCAATCAGCAGTATTTT. Protein product: CASSREGASRNQQYF.